These 10 T cell receptor beta chains were sequenced from one sample in a study of spatial heterogeneity in lung cancer. Time point denoted: sample taken at primary tumor resection. Unsorted whole RNA of tumor, nontumor lung or frozen PBMC was sequenced. TCRdb reprocessed the 5' RACE reads via MiXCR and lists one record per CDR3 protein. The sample lists roughly 60,000 distinct CDR3 sequences; 8.4% were seen once. The input for sequencing was PBMCs, taken at surgery. Every receptor here comes from a female donor with early-stage non-small cell lung cancer.

This clonotype occurred many times. The CDR3 DNA follows: TGTGCCAGCAGCGCTGAACGGACTAGCGGGGGGCCCGACAATGAGCAGTTCTTC. Protein: CASSAERTSGGPDNEQFF. This chain uses TRBV12-3 or TRBV12-4 with TRBJ2-1, with TRBD2 matching 14 bases. Unmatched junction bases numbered 12, after V lost 6 bases and J lost 5 bases. The CDR3 contains 18 residues.

Ten or more counts support this clonotype. This rearrangement joins TRBV20-1 to TRBJ1-1; weak D call: TRBD1 (5 bases). CDR3 length equals 12 residues. The germline gives CDR1 DFQATT, CDR2 SNEGSKA (reference sequence). The V gene lost 5 bases and the J gene lost 4 bases, with 11 bases spanning the gap. Here the CDR3 reads CSAWGLGTEAFF. The CDR3 coding sequence is TGCAGTGCTTGGGGACTGGGCACTGAAGCTTTCTTT.

This clonotype appeared a few times. The DNA of the CDR3 is TGTGCCAGCAGCAAACAGGGGGCGCTTGGCGAGCAGTACTTC. Encoded protein: CASSKQGALGEQYF. The chain joins TRBV11-2 to TRBJ2-7; 9 positions match TRBD1. Germline loops: CDR1 SGHAT, CDR2 FQNNGV. The CDR3 has 14 residues. Germline trimming cut 5 bases from V and 6 bases from J; bases unmatched to any gene: 8.

In this sample, this clonotype turned up a few times. This chain connects TRBV2 to TRBJ2-6; no definite D call. V lost 4 bases and J lost 3, with 7 bases in between. This CDR3 contains 14 residues. CDR1 SNHLY and CDR2 FYNNEI come from the germline V gene. CDR3 DNA: TGTGCCAGCAGTGCCACTCGTGGGGCCAACGTCCTGACTTTC. It is translated as CASSATRGANVLTF. The full variable domain, in which reference TRBV2 and TRBJ2-6 provide the parts outside the CDR3, is EPEVTQTPSHQVTQMGQEVILRCVPISNHLYFYWYRQILGQKVEFLVSFYNNEISEKSEIFDDQFSVERPDGSNFTLKIRSTKLEDSAMYFCASSATRGANVLTFGAGSRLTVL.

The table lists this clonotype with many counts. The V gene is TRBV7-2, the J gene TRBJ2-3; 7 positions agree with TRBD2. The length of the CDR3 is 15 residues. J was trimmed by 6 bases and V by 4 bases; bases with no gene match: 10. The germline V gene has CDR1 SGHTA and CDR2 FQGNSA. The CDR3 is CASSSSGTIDDTQYF. Written as DNA, the CDR3 is TGTGCCAGCAGCTCCTCCGGGACTATAGACGATACGCAGTATTTT.

This clonotype was counted only a few times. The chain carries TRBV6-2 or TRBV6-3 and TRBJ1-6, with 10 bases that match TRBD1. J lost 7 bases, V lost 6 bases, and 3 bases had no gene match. Germline V gives CDR1 MNHEY, CDR2 SVGEGT. The CDR3 loop spans 14 amino acids. DNA of the CDR3: TGTGCCAGCAGCCGGGGACAGGGGAATTCACCCCTCCACTTT. Its translation is CASSRGQGNSPLHF.

By sample share, this clonotype is medium-sized. The V gene is TRBV27, the J gene TRBJ2-7; 8 positions match TRBD1. V trimming: 6 bases; J trimming: 5 bases; junction bases outside the gene matches: 9. CDR1 and CDR2 from the germline V gene are MNHEY and SMNVEV (reference sequence). The CDR3 has 14 amino acids. The CDR3 nucleotides read TGTGCCAGCAGAGCCGGGACAGGAGGTAACGAGCAGTACGTC. Protein: CASRAGTGGNEQYV.

This clonotype was picked up a small number of times. The chain uses TRBV12-3 or TRBV12-4 and TRBJ2-5; TRBD2 matches at 7 bases. J was trimmed by 3 bases and V by 6 bases; bases with no gene match: 7. CDR3 length equals 14 residues. CDR3 nucleotides: TGTGCCAGCAGGCGGGGGACTACCGAAGAGACCCAGTACTTC. This encodes CASRRGTTEETQYF.

This clonotype was seen repeatedly, ten times or more. V is TRBV7-9 and J is TRBJ2-1; 15 bases are shared with TRBD2. Germline V CDR1 and CDR2: SEHNR, FQNEAQ (reference sequence). The CDR3 sequence is 18 residues long. J gave up 2 bases and V 5 bases, and 7 bases lay outside the gene matches. In DNA, the CDR3 is TGTGCCAGCAGCCCCGGGGGACTAGCGGGAGGCCCCTACAATGAGCAGTTCTTC. Translated: CASSPGGLAGGPYNEQFF.

The sample holds many counts of this clonotype. The CDR3 nucleotides read TGTGCCAGCATCCCATCGGATGTGCGAGAGACCCAGTACTTC. Encoded protein: CASIPSDVRETQYF. The chain links TRBV7-6 to TRBJ2-5; D uncertain. CDR3 length: 14 amino acids. The V end was cut by 7 bases, the J end by 4 bases, with 16 bases between. CDR1 is SGHVS, CDR2 FNYEAQ, per germline.